This is a list of T cell receptor beta chains from one sample in a study of blood T cell repertoires in COVID-19. The assay was immunoSEQ multiplex PCR, and TCRdb's table has in-frame clones only and misses some. In the table there are a few hundred thousand clones, about 90% of which are singletons. Sequences were obtained from peripheral blood. These receptors came from a woman in her fifties or sixties with acute or convalescent COVID-19. Both conserved end residues are trimmed from each CDR3. Each record gives: V gene, J gene, clone size, CDR3 protein. Clone size is given for some rows only: seen once, a few or many times, or a class if the clone is expanded.

TRBV6-5	TRBJ2-7	-	ASSHGTVPTYEQY
TRBV28	TRBJ1-5	-	ASSLGLGGAEPQH
TRBV7-9	TRBJ1-2	once	ATQQSGGGFRGYT
TRBV5-1	TRBJ2-7	few	ASSPEPGLAGGREQY
TRBV7-2	TRBJ1-5	-	ASSLMTGPRPQH
TRBV27	TRBJ1-6	-	ASSLSAWGLNSPLH
TRBV7-9	TRBJ2-3	-	ASSLRAREASDTQY
TRBV7-9	TRBJ1-1	-	ASSPTGKMNTEAF
TRBV7-8	TRBJ1-1	-	ASSFRQGLLNTEAF
TRBV2	TRBJ1-1	-	ASSYRDTEAF
TRBV28	TRBJ1-1	-	ASSLSPLGRGATEAF
TRBV7-3	TRBJ2-3	-	ASSQRASGRTDTQY
TRBV5-1	TRBJ2-3	-	ASSLGTSGLQWDNTDTQY
TRBV19	TRBJ1-1	-	ASSLDRERTEAF
TRBV27	TRBJ1-5	-	ASSPHPTGRGQPQH
TRBV28	TRBJ1-5	-	ASSLRIDWTGDAQPQH
TRBV6-6	TRBJ2-2	-	ASTSDRGNGELF
TRBV7-8	TRBJ2-1	-	ASTTSGRPLPDEQF
TRBV10-3	TRBJ2-7	once	AISDVTSGPSEQY
TRBV20-1	TRBJ2-5	-	SASFPSGSGETQY
TRBV2	TRBJ1-5	once	ASRRGPLEPQH
TRBV5-4	TRBJ2-2	-	ASSLTGGELF
TRBV11-2	TRBJ2-1	-	ASSSHRTFRAGGGREQF
TRBV21-1	TRBJ2-1	-	ASSSRNDRDSQYHNEQF
TRBV6-5	TRBJ1-1	-	ASSSPDRGNTEAF
TRBV30	TRBJ1-2	-	AWSVSEGPLYGYT
TRBV9	TRBJ1-4	-	ASSGGRTDDLPTNEKLF
TRBV29-1	TRBJ1-2	-	SGVDSYGYT
TRBV18	TRBJ1-1	-	ASSLNAGVDTEAF
TRBV28	TRBJ2-1	-	ASSTRGDNEQF
TRBV6-5	TRBJ1-6	-	ASRPGTGASPLH
TRBV5-6	TRBJ1-2	once	ASSLNRGSSGYT
TRBV6-2/TRBV6-3	TRBJ2-5	-	ASSAPGLGVQETQY
TRBV6-5	TRBJ1-5	-	ASRSRDTFSPQH
TRBV27	TRBJ1-4	-	ASSTRREATNEKLF
TRBV19	TRBJ1-1	-	ASRRKDKNTEAF
TRBV20-1	TRBJ2-7	once	SASLSLAGGRSSYEQY
TRBV7-8	TRBJ2-5	-	ASSSRLADLQETQY
TRBV30	TRBJ2-5	-	AWGAYQETQY
TRBV6-5	TRBJ1-5	-	ASSRTGPAQPQH
TRBV28	TRBJ2-7	-	ASKGQGKTRRAEQY
TRBV4-1	TRBJ2-4	once	ASSTQTGTKNIQY
TRBV3-1/TRBV3-2	TRBJ1-3	-	ASSQGTAVY
TRBV29-1	TRBJ2-4	-	SVVAGSGIQY